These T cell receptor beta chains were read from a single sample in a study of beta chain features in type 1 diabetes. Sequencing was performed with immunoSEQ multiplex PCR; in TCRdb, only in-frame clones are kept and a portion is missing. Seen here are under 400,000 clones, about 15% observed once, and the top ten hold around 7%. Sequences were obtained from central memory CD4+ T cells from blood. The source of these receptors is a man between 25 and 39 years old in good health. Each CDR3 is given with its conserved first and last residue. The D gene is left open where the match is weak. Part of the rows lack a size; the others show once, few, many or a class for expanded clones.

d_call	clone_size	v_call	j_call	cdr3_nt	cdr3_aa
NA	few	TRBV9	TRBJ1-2	TGTGCCAGCAGCGTAGGAACAGGGAGTCATGGCTACACCTTC	CASSVGTGSHGYTF
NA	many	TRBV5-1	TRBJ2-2	TGCGCCAGCAGCCTAAGACCGGGACACGCGAACACCGGGGAGCTGTTTTTT	CASSLRPGHANTGELFF
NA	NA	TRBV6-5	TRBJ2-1	TGTGCCAGCCTTCGTAGCTCCTACAATGAGCAGTTCTTC	CASLRSSYNEQFF
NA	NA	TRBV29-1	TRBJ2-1	TGCAGCGTTGAATGGTTCGGGAGTACCTACAATGAGCAGTTCTTC	CSVEWFGSTYNEQFF
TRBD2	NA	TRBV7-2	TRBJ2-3	TGTGCCAGCAGCCCAGAGACTAGCACTACAGATACGCAGTATTTT	CASSPETSTTDTQYF
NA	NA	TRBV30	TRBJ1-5	TGTGCCTGGAGTGTACTCTTGGGGGGAAATCAGCCCCAGCATTTT	CAWSVLLGGNQPQHF
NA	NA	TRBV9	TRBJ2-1	TGTGCCAGCAGCGTAGCTCCAGGGGATGAGCAGTTCTTC	CASSVAPGDEQFF
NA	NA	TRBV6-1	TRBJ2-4	TGTGCCAGCAGTGAAGCGGCTAGCTGGGGGGTAGGGTACTTC	CASSEAASWGVGYF
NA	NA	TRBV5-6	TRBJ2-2	TGTGCCAGCAGCCTCCCGGGACCGGTCACCGGGGAGCTGTTTTTT	CASSLPGPVTGELFF
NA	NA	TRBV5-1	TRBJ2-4	TGCGCCAGCAGCAACGGACAGCTAGCCAAAAACATTCAGTACTTC	CASSNGQLAKNIQYF